Below, 18 T cell receptor beta chains from the same sample are listed, as sequenced in a study of regulatory T cells in long-lasting Graves disease. Noted time point: newly diagnosed GD, antithyroid drugs for less than 3 months. RNA isolated from PBMCs was used to make the TCR library. Construction of the TCR beta libraries employed iRepertoire HTBI primers in conjunction with Arm-PCR of CDR3 regions. Via MiXCR, TCRdb re-called the multiplex PCR reads, giving one row per CDR3 protein. Altogether some 500,000 distinct CDR3 sequences are present, approximately 16% being singletons, with the ten largest covering about 25%. These data were likewise used in another study, on T cells in Graves' hyperthyroidism and ophthalmopathy.

Sequenced here: peripheral blood mononuclear cells (PBMCs), sampled at new diagnosis, from a patient treated with antithyroid drugs. The receptors come from a woman aged 35-60 years with Graves disease.

This clonotype was counted many times. This rearrangement joins TRBV2 to TRBJ1-3; a possible D gene is TRBD1 (5 bases). Trimming cost V 6 bases and J 0 bases, with 12 bases left between them. The CDR3 is 15 residues long. CDR1 SNHLY and CDR2 FYNNEI come from the germline V gene. CDR3 nucleotide sequence: TGTGCCAGCAGGCTACAGGAGAGCTCTGGAAACACCATATATTTT. Translation gives CASRLQESSGNTIYF.

This clonotype has just a few counts. The rearrangement uses TRBV27 and TRBJ1-2; 7 nucleotides align to TRBD1. The CDR3 is 15 residues long. V lost 6 bases, J lost 4 bases, and 11 bases stayed unmatched. Germline CDR1 MNHEY, CDR2 SMNVEV (reference sequence). CDR3 in DNA: TGTGCCAGCAGCCACGACAGGGCTGGGGGCTATGGCTACACCTTC. This encodes CASSHDRAGGYGYTF.

The V call is TRBV19, the J call TRBJ1-1; D is ambiguous. Trimming took 6 bases from V and 9 from J, leaving 11 bases between them. Germline V gives CDR1 LNHDA, CDR2 SQIVND (reference sequence). The CDR3 contains 11 residues. In DNA form, the CDR3 reads TGTGCCAGTAGCGCCTGGGAAAAAGCTTTCTTT. Translated, it gives CASSAWEKAFF.

The chain has TRBV19 and TRBJ2-1; the D is unclear. V was clipped by 5 bases and J by 2 bases, with 10 bases between them. CDR1 is LNHDA and CDR2 is SQIVND in the germline V gene (reference sequence). This CDR3 region has 14 residues. DNA for the CDR3: TGTGCCAGTAGTTACACGACCACCTACAATGAGCAGTTCTTC. It is translated as CASSYTTTYNEQFF.

This chain uses TRBV10-2 with TRBJ1-2; D gene uncertain. The CDR3 totals 14 residues. From germline, CDR1 is WSHSY and CDR2 SAAADI. The V and J ends lost 0 bases and 3 bases respectively, with 8 bases between them. The CDR3 loop is CASSESNRYYGYTF. The DNA for the CDR3 is TGCGCCAGCAGTGAGTCGAACAGATACTATGGCTACACCTTC.

This clonotype has only a few counts. V and J are TRBV30 and TRBJ2-7; D possibly matches TRBD1 or TRBD2 (5 bases each). CDR1 GTSNPN and CDR2 SVGIG come from the germline V gene (reference sequence). Trimming left V 3 bases short and J 6 bases short, with 12 bases between. The length of the CDR3 is 12 residues. CDR3 nucleotide sequence: TGTGCCTGGAGCCGTTGGGGGAGCGAGCAGTACTTC. Protein: CAWSRWGSEQYF.

This clonotype was picked up many times. The chain joins TRBV3-1 to TRBJ1-4; 11 bases match TRBD1. The V segment lost 4 bases and the J segment 8 bases; nucleotides outside the gene matches: 9. CDR1 and CDR2 (germline): LGHDT, YNNKEL (reference sequence). This CDR3 is built from 16 residues. In DNA, the CDR3 is TGTGCCAGCAGCCTCCGGACAGGGGGCCTCCGCGAAAAACTGTTTTTT. Protein: CASSLRTGGLREKLFF.

The J gene is TRBJ1-4, the V gene TRBV13; D is possibly TRBD1 (6 bases). CDR1 is PRHDT, CDR2 FYEKMQ, per germline (reference sequence). V was cut by 5 bases and J by 3 bases, with 22 bases left in between. The CDR3 is made up of 18 amino acids. CDR3 nucleotide sequence: TGTGCCAGCAGCCCCCGGGACAAGGAACCTTCTGCTAATGAAAAACTGTTTTTT. Amino acids: CASSPRDKEPSANEKLFF.

This clonotype has ten or more counts. The V and J genes are TRBV6-9 and TRBJ1-6; D is undetermined. The germline V gene encodes CDR1 MNHGY and CDR2 SVAAGI. This CDR3 is built from 16 residues. V lost 3 bases and J lost 3, with 12 bases in between. CDR3: CASSYGQASYNSPLHF. In DNA form, the CDR3 reads TGTGCCAGCAGTTACGGTCAGGCCAGCTATAATTCACCCCTCCACTTT.

To note about this clonotype: With a much larger clone just one base away, this may be a read error. The rearrangement joins TRBV7-9 to TRBJ2-3, with D maybe TRBD1 (6 bases). Germline CDR1 SEHNR, CDR2 FQNEAQ (reference sequence). V gave up 5 bases and J gave up 3 bases, with 15 bases separating them. The CDR3 is made up of 15 amino acids. Here the CDR3 DNA reads TGTGCCAGCAGCCACGATAGGACAGTTACAGATACGCAGTATTTT. Its protein is CASSHDRTVTDTQYF.

Ten or more counts support this clonotype. V usage is TRBV27 and J usage is TRBJ1-5; unclear D gene. Trimming cost V 2 bases and J 1 base, with 12 bases left between them. In germline, CDR1 is MNHEY, CDR2 SMNVEV (reference sequence). The CDR3 spans 16 residues. CDR3 region: CASSLMPGGSNQPQHF. The CDR3 nucleotides are TGTGCCAGCAGTTTAATGCCGGGCGGCAGCAATCAGCCCCAGCATTTT.

This clonotype showed up many times. The genes are TRBV20-1 and TRBJ2-5; 10 nucleotides agree with TRBD2. The junction had 5 bases not matched to a gene; V was cut back by 3 bases and J by 1 base. This CDR3 region has 15 residues. Germline V gives CDR1 DFQATT, CDR2 SNEGSKA (reference sequence). CDR3 residues: CSARDLAGVQETQYF. The CDR3, as DNA: TGCAGTGCTAGGGACCTAGCGGGGGTCCAAGAGACCCAGTACTTC.

This clonotype has only a few counts. V gene TRBV6-9 combines with J gene TRBJ2-4; no definite D call. This CDR3 has 14 amino acids. Deletions cut 3 bases from V and 4 bases from J, with 10 bases between. In germline, CDR1 is MNHGY, CDR2 SVAAGI. The CDR3 reads CASSYSTGKNIQYF. CDR3 DNA: TGTGCCAGCAGTTACTCCACGGGTAAAAACATTCAGTACTTC.

This rearrangement joins TRBV7-9 to TRBJ2-1; tentatively, D is TRBD2 (6 bases). Germline loops: CDR1 SEHNR, CDR2 FQNEAQ (reference sequence). Trimming pared 2 bases from V and 5 bases from J, leaving 10 bases between. There are 14 residues in the CDR3. In nucleotides, the CDR3 is TGTGCCAGCAGCTTACGACTAGATAACAATGAGCAGTTCTTC. Translated: CASSLRLDNNEQFF.

This clonotype showed up many times. This chain connects TRBV12-3 or TRBV12-4 to TRBJ2-5, with 9 bases lining up with TRBD1. The CDR3 runs 14 residues. After removal of 3 bases from V and 3 bases from J, the junction contained 2 bases not matched to a gene. As DNA, the CDR3 is TGTGCCAGCAGTTTCGGGACAGGGAAAGAGACCCAGTACTTC. It is translated as CASSFGTGKETQYF.

Ten or more counts support this clonotype. This rearrangement joins TRBV29-1 to TRBJ2-6; D unclear. The CDR3 loop spans 12 amino acids. From germline, CDR1 is SQVTM and CDR2 ANQGSEA. V was trimmed by 4 bases and J by 4 bases, leaving 5 bases between them. This CDR3 reads CSVVSGANVLTF. The CDR3, as DNA: TGCAGCGTTGTATCGGGGGCCAACGTCCTGACTTTC.

This clonotype came up a few times. This chain connects TRBV27 to TRBJ2-7; 8 positions match TRBD1. V was pared by 5 bases and J by 0 bases, with 9 bases of the junction left unmatched. This CDR3 region has 16 residues. The germline V gene encodes CDR1 MNHEY and CDR2 SMNVEV (reference sequence). DNA for the CDR3: TGTGCCAGCAGTCCAGGGACAGGTTTGAGCTCCTACGAGCAGTACTTC. Translating gives CASSPGTGLSSYEQYF.

This clonotype was recorded many times. The CDR3: CASIGLNTGELFF. The DNA of the CDR3 is TGTGCCAGCATAGGACTCAACACCGGGGAGCTGTTTTTT. The genes are TRBV6-1 and TRBJ2-2; D perhaps matches TRBD2 (5 bases). The CDR3 has 13 residues. Germline loops: CDR1 MNHNS, CDR2 SASEGT. V was cut by 7 bases and J by 2 bases, with 8 bases left in between.